The clone carrying this T cell receptor (beta chain) was seen a handful of times. The data were obtained in a study of early T cells in non-severe SARS-CoV-2 infection. Study at large: Alpha and beta chains were unpaired, from unsorted whole-blood bulk RNA.

V dropped 7 bases and J dropped 6; count of bases not matched to a gene: 7. This CDR3 has 12 residues. CDR1 and CDR2 from the germline V gene are SQVTM and ANQGSEA. The library protocol tagged individual cDNA molecules with unique molecular identifiers. TCRdb analysed the 5' RACE reads with MiXCR anew, one entry per CDR3 protein. This table holds over 80,000 distinct CDR3 sequences, roughly 12% found once. V is TRBV29-1 and J is TRBJ2-3; 7 bases agree with TRBD1. The receptor's source is an adult who was a healthcare worker with PCR-confirmed SARS-CoV-2 infection or an uninfected control (not recorded which). The input for sequencing was whole blood, taken at baseline. The CDR3 nucleotides read TGCAGCGCGGACAGGAATACGGATACGCAGTATTTT. This gives the protein CSADRNTDTQYF.